This T cell receptor (beta chain) appears in the sequencing data of a study of cytomegalovirus exposure and HLA in healthy donors. The study's findings and limits: Some TCR beta chains (roughly 150 of them) were listed as cytomegalovirus-associated. The study assumed roughly uniform donor sequencing depth for presence/absence analyses. In a later analysis, a genetic analysis reported fewer productive-TCR N-insertions in an Asian-associated ancestry cluster than the cohort average. It was confirmed in vitro that three of the CMV-associated chains were specific for CMV antigens.

With respect to this clone: What it binds is not known.

The PCR was carried out with 60 Vbeta primers and 13 Jbeta primers. Clones were read by immunoSEQ multiplex PCR, and TCRdb kept only the in-frame ones, dropping some. The profile shows under 250,000 clones, roughly 79% of them singletons. The CDR3 spans 14 residues. The trim removed 0 bases at V and 5 bases at J, leaving 4 bases unmatched. Germline loops: CDR1 SGHRS, CDR2 YFSETQ. This receptor was identified in a man aged 30 to 39 in good health and CMV-seronegative. The chain recombines TRBV5-1 with TRBJ1-2; 7 nucleotides align to TRBD1. The sequenced sample was PBMCs. This CDR3 is CASSLVQGVYGYTF. Here the CDR3 DNA reads TGCGCCAGCAGCTTGGTGCAGGGGGTTTATGGCTACACCTTC.